Following are 18 T cell receptor beta chains from one sample sequenced in a study of preoperative IRX-2 immunotherapy in early breast cancer. TCRdb's copy holds only in-frame clones and misses some; the assay was immunoSEQ multiplex PCR. The repertoire consists of some 59,000 clones, with roughly 95% occurring once and the leading ten covering approximately 1.8%. The treatment is: preoperative locoregional IRX-2 cytokine immunotherapy. Sampling was performed from a patient treated with IRX-2 immunotherapy. The receptors come from a human donor with breast cancer.

The chain has TRBV5-6 and TRBJ2-1; 9 bases line up with TRBD2. Losses at the gene ends were 4 bases for V and 2 bases for J; bases not matched to a gene: 16. Germline values: CDR1 SGHDT, CDR2 YYEEEE. The CDR3 has 19 residues. This chain's CDR3 is CASSPMGVGSGSTYNEQFF. In DNA, the CDR3 is TGTGCCAGCAGCCCGATGGGGGTTGGTAGCGGGAGCACCTACAATGAGCAGTTCTTC.

J is TRBJ2-3 and V is TRBV6-6; TRBD2 aligns across 12 bases. The CDR3 sequence is 16 residues long. CDR1 is MNHNY and CDR2 is SVGAGI in the germline V gene (reference sequence). J gave up 3 bases and V 5 bases, and 6 bases lay outside the gene matches. The CDR3 bases are TGTGCCAGCAGTCTCGGGACTAGCGGGCAGACAGATACGCAGTATTTT. Translating gives CASSLGTSGQTDTQYF.

The chain couples TRBV5-8 to TRBJ2-5; no definite D call. This CDR3 region has 14 residues. Trimming took off 2 bases at V and 1 base at J, with 9 bases between the two ends. Germline CDR1 is SGHTS and CDR2 is YDEGEE. The DNA for the CDR3 is TGTGCCAGCAGCTTCGTTTTGCGCCAAGAGACCCAGTACTTC. This encodes CASSFVLRQETQYF.

This chain joins TRBV5-1 and TRBJ2-5; 11 bases agree with TRBD2. The CDR3 is 15 residues long. J gave up 1 base and V 1 base, and 0 bases lay outside the gene matches. In germline, CDR1 is SGHRS, CDR2 YFSETQ. The CDR3 region has the DNA TGCGCCAGCAGCTTGACTAGCGGGGGCCAAGAGACCCAGTACTTC. This encodes CASSLTSGGQETQYF.

The rearrangement links TRBV11-3 to TRBJ2-4; D tentatively fits TRBD1 or TRBD2 (6 bases each). This CDR3 spans 17 amino acids. Germline V CDR1 and CDR2: SGHNT, YENEEA. The ends were cut back, 1 base at V and 1 base at J, with 14 bases in the middle. The CDR3 sequence is CASSLGYGGLAKNIQYF. The CDR3 DNA reads TGTGCCAGCAGCTTAGGGTATGGGGGGCTGGCCAAAAACATTCAGTACTTC. Drawing the rest from reference TRBV11-3 and TRBJ2-4, the complete variable domain is EAGVVQSPRYKIIEKKQPVAFWCNPISGHNTLYWYLQNLGQGPELLIRYENEEAVDDSQLPKDRFSAERLKGVDSTLKIQPAELGDSAVYLCASSLGYGGLAKNIQYFGAGTRLSVL.

The chain couples TRBV20-1 to TRBJ2-5, with 7 bases fitting TRBD2. The J call could be wrong; TRBJ2-7 is a better fit for the DNA end. This CDR3 is built from 11 residues. Germline V lookup: CDR1 DFQATT, CDR2 SNEGSKA (reference sequence). CDR3 protein: CSARLAAEQYF. The CDR3 DNA is TGCAGTGCTCGACTAGCAGCCGAGCAGTACTTC.

The chain employs TRBV28 and TRBJ2-1, with a weak D call TRBD2 (6 bases). V was pared by 6 bases and J by 7 bases, with 16 bases between. The CDR3 consists of 14 residues. Per germline, CDR1 MDHEN and CDR2 SYDVKM. This CDR3 reads CASSLPGTYNEQFF. Here the CDR3 DNA reads TGTGCCAGCAGCCTCCCCGGGACTTATAATGAGCAGTTCTTC.

This sequence joins TRBV9 and TRBJ2-2; tentatively, D is TRBD1 (6 bases). The CDR3 totals 17 residues. From germline, CDR1 is SGDLS and CDR2 YYNGEE. With 4 bases removed from V and 4 bases from J, the gap between germline ends came to 20 bases. CDR3 coding DNA: TGTGCCAGCAGCCCCCTCTCCGGGACCAGGGGCACCGGGGAGCTGTTTTTT. Translation gives CASSPLSGTRGTGELFF.

This clone is a singleton in its sample. This sequence joins TRBV7-6 and TRBJ2-2; D gene unclear. V lost 4 bases and J 3 bases, leaving 3 bases between the germline ends. Germline lookup yields CDR1 SGHVS and CDR2 FNYEAQ. The CDR3 has 12 residues. The CDR3 nucleotides are TGTGCCAGCAGCTCTCACACCGGGGAGCTGTTTTTT. It translates to CASSSHTGELFF.

The chain combines TRBV6-6 with TRBJ1-4; D unresolved. With 6 bases removed from V and 5 bases from J, the gap between germline ends came to 16 bases. The CDR3 has 15 amino acids. Per germline, CDR1 MNHNY and CDR2 SVGAGI (reference sequence). CDR3 residues: CASRGRAGTNEKLFF. Here the CDR3 DNA reads TGTGCCAGCAGGGGGAGGGCAGGAACGAATGAAAAACTGTTTTTT.

The chain joins TRBV7-6 to TRBJ2-5; 8 nucleotides agree with TRBD2. The CDR3 runs 14 residues. Germline V gene sequence: CDR1 SGHVS, CDR2 FNYEAQ. V shed 5 bases, J shed 5 bases, and the junction held 7 bases outside the gene matches. The CDR3 is CASSRTSFGETQYF. DNA of the CDR3: TGTGCCAGCAGCCGGACTAGCTTTGGGGAGACCCAGTACTTC.

The chain combines TRBV2 with TRBJ1-4; TRBD1 matches 7 bases. The J segment lost 8 bases and the V segment lost 6 bases, leaving 18 bases of the junction unmatched. Germline values: CDR1 SNHLY, CDR2 FYNNEI. CDR3 size: 17 residues. Here the CDR3 DNA reads TGTGCCAGCAGCCGACTTGTCAACAGGGGTGGGCGGGAAAAACTGTTTTTT. It is translated as CASSRLVNRGGREKLFF.

With regard to this clone: This sample also contains other DNA sequences that code for the same CDR3. J is TRBJ2-3 and V is TRBV7-9; no clear D gene. Trimming stripped 2 bases from V and 3 bases from J, with 3 bases between. Germline-derived CDR1 and CDR2 are SEHNR and FQNEAQ (reference sequence). This CDR3 is 12 amino acids long. The CDR3 DNA follows: TGTGCCAGCAGCTTACAGACAGATACGCAGTATTTT. It codes for CASSLQTDTQYF.

The chain is built from TRBV10-3 and TRBJ2-2, with 7 bases identical to TRBD2. Germline V gene sequence: CDR1 ENHRY, CDR2 SYGVKD. The CDR3 runs to 16 residues. J lost 3 bases, V lost 10 bases, and 14 bases had no gene match. The CDR3, as DNA: TGTGCCACTGGAGCGGGGCGGCTAGCGGACACCGGGGAGCTGTTTTTT. Its translation is CATGAGRLADTGELFF.

This chain connects TRBV28 to TRBJ2-7; 7 nucleotides match TRBD1. The CDR3 is 15 amino acids. Trimming cost V 5 bases and J 5 bases; bases outside gene matches: 12. The germline gives CDR1 MDHEN, CDR2 SYDVKM. CDR3 in amino acids: CASSRLRDSRHEQYF. CDR3 DNA sequence: TGTGCCAGCAGTAGGCTCCGGGACAGTCGGCACGAGCAGTACTTC.

The V gene is TRBV7-9, the J gene TRBJ2-1; a weak D match, TRBD1 (6 bases). Per the germline V gene, CDR1 is SEHNR and CDR2 is FQNEAQ (reference sequence). This CDR3 has 13 amino acids. V gave up 5 bases and J gave up 4 bases, with 9 bases separating them. CDR3 bases: TGTGCCAGCAGCCAAGGACAGTACAATGAGCAGTTCTTC. Amino acids: CASSQGQYNEQFF.

The chain combines TRBV5-4 with TRBJ2-7; 8 nucleotides agree with TRBD1. Germline CDR1 reads SGHNT; CDR2 reads YYREEE (reference sequence). Trimming removed 1 base from V and 4 bases from J; junction bases left unmatched: 4. This CDR3 region has 14 residues. The CDR3, as DNA: TGTGCCAGCAGCTTGACCCAGGGGGCGTACGAGCAGTACTTC. It encodes CASSLTQGAYEQYF.

The chain joins TRBV6-5 to TRBJ1-3; D may be TRBD1 (5 bases). The length of the CDR3 is 13 residues. CDR1 MNHEY and CDR2 SVGAGI come from the germline V gene. Trimming left V 10 bases short and J 0 bases short, with 10 bases between. The CDR3 bases are TGTGCCACTCACAGGCGCTCTGGAAACACCATATATTTT. Its translation is CATHRRSGNTIYF.